This note documents a single T cell receptor (beta chain) sequence. The source of the sample is a study of blood T cell repertoires in COVID-19. Study-wide context: Italy, Spain and the United States were the sources of the convalescent and acute COVID-19 samples. T cells, B-cell-depleted T cells, or PBMCs provided the cDNA or gDNA that served as material.

In the source study's methods: By means of reference gene primer amplification, nucleated cell counts were estimated. The table came from immunoSEQ multiplex PCR; TCRdb's copy has only in-frame clones and leaves some out. That table is the source of V, J and clone size, and D and trimming were worked out from the DNA. The table records approximately 240,000 clones, around nine tenths of them present only once. V trimming: 4 bases; J trimming: 5 bases; junction bases outside the gene matches: 6. Germline loops: CDR1 LGHNA, CDR2 YSLEER. The CDR3 contains 14 residues. Sequencing was done on a sample of peripheral blood. The source of this sequence is a woman between 40 and 55 years old who had recovered from COVID-19. The chain links TRBV4-3 to TRBJ1-1; 8 bases agree with TRBD1. The CDR3 loop reads CASSPGQGTTEAFF. The DNA for the CDR3 is TGCGCCAGCAGCCCTGGACAGGGAACGACTGAAGCTTTCTTT.